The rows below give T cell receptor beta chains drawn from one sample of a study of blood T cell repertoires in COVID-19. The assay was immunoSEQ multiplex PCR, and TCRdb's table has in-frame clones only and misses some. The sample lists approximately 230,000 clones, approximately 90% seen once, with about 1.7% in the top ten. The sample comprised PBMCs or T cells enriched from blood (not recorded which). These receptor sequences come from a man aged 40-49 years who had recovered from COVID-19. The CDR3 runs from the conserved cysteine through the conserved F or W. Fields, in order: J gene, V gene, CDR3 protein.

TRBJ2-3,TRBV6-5,CASSGLAGALDTQYF
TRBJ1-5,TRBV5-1,CASSQEGNQPQHF
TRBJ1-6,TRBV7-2,CASSLTTGNNSPLHF
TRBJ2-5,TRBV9,CASSVDSGMAQYF
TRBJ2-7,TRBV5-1,CASSSSPGSYEQYF
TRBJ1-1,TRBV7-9,CASSFRRADTGRPEAFF
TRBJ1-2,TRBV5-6,CASSTRGRGLTF
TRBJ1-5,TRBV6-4,CASSDSGGNQPQHF
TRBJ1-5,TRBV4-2,CASSQDSGRRGNQPQHF
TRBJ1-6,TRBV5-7,CASYSLGRARSPLHF
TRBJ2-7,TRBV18,CASSPFDRGALLYEQYF
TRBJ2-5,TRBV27,CASSLHRAWETQYF
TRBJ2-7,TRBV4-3,CASSQDLGGGEQYF
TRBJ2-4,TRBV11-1,CASSLDLGQGNIQYF
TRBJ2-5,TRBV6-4,CASSDGTSGYQETQYF
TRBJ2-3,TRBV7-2,CASSFWGDPDTQYF
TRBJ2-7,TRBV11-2,CASSPRQGSVYEQYF
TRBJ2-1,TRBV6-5,CASKVGLAGDNEQFF
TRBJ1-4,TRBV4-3,CASSQGAPSRVFSGEKLFF
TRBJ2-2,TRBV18,CASSPKGHNTGELFF
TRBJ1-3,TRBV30,CAWSKQGAIYF
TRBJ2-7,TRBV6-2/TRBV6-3,CASSGTFRGPSYEQYF
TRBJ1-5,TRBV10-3,CASRGSEQPQHF
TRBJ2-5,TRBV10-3,CAITTDRGETQYF
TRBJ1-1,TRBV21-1,CASSKEDSRGINTEAFF
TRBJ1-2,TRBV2,CASSDQGNRYGYTF
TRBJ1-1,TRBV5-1,CASSPWTGGVTEAFF
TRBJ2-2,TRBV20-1,CSASAIARNTGELFF
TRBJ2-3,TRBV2,CASSELGTLNTDTQYF
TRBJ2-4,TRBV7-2,CASSLTSSGEVKNIQYF
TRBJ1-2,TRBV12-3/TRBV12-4,CASSPDRAIGYTF
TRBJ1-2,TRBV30,CAWSVSFVGGYTF
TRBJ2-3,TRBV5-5,CASRGGLDTDTQYF
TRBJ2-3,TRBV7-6,CASSAGLAGGSTDTQYF
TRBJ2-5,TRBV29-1,CSVASSQETQYF
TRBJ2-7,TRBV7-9,CASSLSWPDEQYF
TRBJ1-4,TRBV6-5,CASSPGQATNEKLFF
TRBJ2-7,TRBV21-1,CASSSAMDRIYEQYF
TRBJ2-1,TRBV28,CASRSLSGSSYNEQFF
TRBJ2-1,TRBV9,CASSVGLFSYNEQFF
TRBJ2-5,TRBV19,CATRQGGSRETQYF
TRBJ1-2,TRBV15,CATSSQGDYGYTF
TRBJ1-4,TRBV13,CASSLSQGGTEKLFF
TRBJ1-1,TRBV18,CASSPTALNTEAFF
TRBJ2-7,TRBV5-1,CASSQRTALYEQYF
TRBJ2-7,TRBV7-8,CASSLGQDPYEQYF
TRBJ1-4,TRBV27,CASRSPNEKLFF
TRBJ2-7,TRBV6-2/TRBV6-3,CASSRLQGGLGEQYF
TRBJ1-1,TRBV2,CASSEARGNTEAFF
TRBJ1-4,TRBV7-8,CASSGTWGGDEKLFF
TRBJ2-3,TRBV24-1,CATSEPGTGSDTQYF